The clone carrying this T cell receptor (beta chain) has ten or more counts. This sample was taken from a study of identical twins. TCRdb reprocessed the 5' RACE reads with MiXCR, giving one entry per CDR3 protein. The sample shows 690,000 or so distinct CDR3 sequences, 5.5% to 6.5% of them seen only once. The length of the CDR3 is 13 residues. Germline V gene sequence: CDR1 KGHDR, CDR2 SFDVKD. The V end lost 8 bases, the J end lost 5 bases, and 14 bases lay between the germline ends. The chain combines TRBV24-1 with TRBJ1-2, with no clear D. The clonotype comes from a man aged 18-30 years in good health. The sample taken for sequencing was naive T cells sorted from blood. The CDR3 bases are TGTGCCACCATACGACGGGGTAATTATGGCTACACCTTC. Protein: CATIRRGNYGYTF.